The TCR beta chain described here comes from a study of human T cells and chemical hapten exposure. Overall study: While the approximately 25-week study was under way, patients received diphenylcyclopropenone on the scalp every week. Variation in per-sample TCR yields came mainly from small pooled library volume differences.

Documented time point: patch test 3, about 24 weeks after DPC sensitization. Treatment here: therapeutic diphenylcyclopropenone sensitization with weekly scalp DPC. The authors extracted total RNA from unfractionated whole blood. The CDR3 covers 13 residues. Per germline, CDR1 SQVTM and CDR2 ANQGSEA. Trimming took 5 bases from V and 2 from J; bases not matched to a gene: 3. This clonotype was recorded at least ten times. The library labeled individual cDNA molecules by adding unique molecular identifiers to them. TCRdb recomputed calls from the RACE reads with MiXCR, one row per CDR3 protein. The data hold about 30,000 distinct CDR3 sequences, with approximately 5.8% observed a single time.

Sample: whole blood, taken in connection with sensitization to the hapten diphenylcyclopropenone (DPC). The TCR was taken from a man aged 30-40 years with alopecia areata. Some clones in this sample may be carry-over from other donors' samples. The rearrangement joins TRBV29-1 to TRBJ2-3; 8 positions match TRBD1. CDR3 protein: CSVSDRATDTQYF. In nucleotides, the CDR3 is TGCAGCGTTTCGGACAGGGCCACAGATACGCAGTATTTT.